This TCR beta chain was retrieved from a study of T-cell memory formation after mild COVID-19. Across the study: TCR clusters were mostly confined to one donor each.

CDR1 and CDR2 from the germline V gene are DFQATT and SNEGSKA (reference sequence). The CDR3 runs 14 residues. V dropped 5 bases and J dropped 5; count of bases not matched to a gene: 9. This clonotype was picked up a small number of times. After 5'RACE with constant-segment primers, TCR alpha and TCR beta cDNA libraries carrying sample barcodes and UMIs were obtained. TCRdb reanalysed the 5' RACE reads using MiXCR and keeps one entry per CDR3 protein. Among hundreds of thousands of distinct CDR3 sequences listed, roughly 20% were seen once. The chain carries TRBV20-1 and TRBJ1-1, with 9 bases that match TRBD1. Source material: PBMCs or a T cell subset sorted from them (not recorded which). This TCR came from an adult woman who had mild COVID-19 (a few samples of this study predate the infection). Cell type and time point are not known. The CDR3 DNA is TGCAGTGCTGGGACAGGGTGGAGGGAAACTGAAGCTTTCTTT. Translating gives CSAGTGWRETEAFF.